This TCR beta chain came from a study of T cell responses to AZD1222 COVID-19 vaccine (dated by TCRdb to the early 2020s). For the wider study: AZD1222 recipients with second doses at about 4 weeks or about 12 weeks were pooled, because spike-specific TCR depth and breadth did not differ between schedules. A total of more than 230 trial participants underwent TCR sequencing, of whom 207 received two doses of AZD1222 and 26 received two doses of the MenACWY control vaccine. Enrollment into the trials was organized by age into subgroups of 18-55, 56-69 and 70-plus years, and those subgroups contained roughly 150, 30 and 60 TCR-sequenced participants, respectively. Study-level results and caveats: Conclusions about previously exposed vaccinees are limited because only six or seven AZD1222 recipients were SARS-CoV-2 seropositive at baseline. Participants were mostly white British, with more females than males. The authors suggested clonal diversity may have been underestimated. Vaccine-associated CD4 TCRs spanned the whole spike protein, with dominant responses in regions 160-218 and 743-854. A significant rise in spike-specific TCR breadth and depth was observed after two AZD1222 doses relative to day 0 and relative to MenACWY recipients. Because no samples from the day 14 peak response were available, repertoires could be characterized only after the peak T cell response. The 56-69-year group was small, and its depth increase did not reach significance, likely because of low power. Epitopes outside the regions mutated in the B.1.351 and B.1.1.7 variants were reportedly recognized by nearly half of the unique spike-specific TCRs.

The CDR3 covers 14 residues, taking in both the cysteine and the phenylalanine. Only CDR3 DNA is held: 42 bases, read in frame from base 1. CDR1 and CDR2 were assigned from the germline V gene (reference sequence) as MNHEY and SMNVEV. V is pruned by 3 bases and J by 4 bases, leaving 5 bases of the junction without a gene match. What the time point label conveys for this sample: baseline before first vaccination. Samples from vaccinated people were obtained from the UK trials COV001 and COV002, which included a single-blind randomized controlled phase 2/3 trial of AZD1222 (ChAdOx1 nCoV-19) in healthy adults. For TCRbeta chain sequencing, PBMC samples from trial participants were taken at day 0 and at day 28 after the second dose. Turning to this clone: Its target antigen remains unknown. No quality values exist for individual bases; no much larger clone is one base distant.

The CDR3 regions of human TCRbeta chains were analyzed by immunosequencing. In the paper's pipeline: Repertoire TCRs were matched against a reference library of SARS-CoV-2-specific TCRs generated with the MIRA antigen-specificity platform. Breadth meant the fraction of unique TCRs that were SARS-CoV-2-associated, whereas depth meant the fraction of total T cells that were SARS-CoV-2-associated. Each spike-specific TCR was assigned to its reactive spike region and to a CD4 or CD8 class using the MIRA data. Log10-transformed breadth and depth values were compared by one-way ANOVA with Sidak's multiple comparisons tests. TCRdb re-hosts the immuneACCESS table, in-frame sequences only. Its copies lack some clones; in the studies checked, an unresolved V gene accounts for under half of them, and the cause for the rest is not known. Clone size and V and J calls were adopted from that table, with D and trimming inferred from the DNA. Within this sample are about 140,000 clones, with roughly 92% of them counted one time only. 5% of the sample rests with the top ten.

The sequenced sample was peripheral blood, obtained on day 0 of AZD1222 vaccination. The V and J genes are TRBV27 and TRBJ1-2, and TRBD1 aligns with 7 junction nucleotides. The clonotype comes from an adult in good health. The nucleotides read TGTGCCAGCAGTTTCGCGACAGGGCCCTATGGCTACACCTTC. This translates into CASSFATGPYGYTF.